The 8 T cell receptor beta chains in this list originate from one sample, sequenced in a study of CXCR3 chemokines and chemotherapy response in bladder cancer. One entry per CDR3 protein results from TCRdb running MiXCR on the PCR reads. This table holds 13,000 or so distinct CDR3 sequences, around an eighth found once. Sampling was done from a patient whose treatment included neoadjuvant chemotherapy. All receptors come from a human donor with bladder cancer that did not respond to neoadjuvant chemotherapy.

There are many counts of this clonotype. This chain links TRBV10-3 with TRBJ1-3; possibly TRBD1 for D (6 bases). The CDR3 is 14 amino acids. CDR1 is ENHRY and CDR2 is SYGVKD in the germline V gene. Trimming removed 7 bases at V and 2 bases at J, with 12 bases between. The CDR3, as DNA: TGTGCCATCAAGTGGGGGGCAGCTGGAAACACCATATATTTT. Translating gives CAIKWGAAGNTIYF.

The chain combines TRBV9 with TRBJ2-2, with D unresolved. V gave up 0 bases and J gave up 2 bases, with 14 bases separating them. CDR1 is SGDLS, CDR2 YYNGEE, per germline. This CDR3 contains 17 residues. The CDR3 nucleotides read TGTGCCAGCAGCGTAGGGTGGGATAGGCTCAACACCGGGGAGCTGTTTTTT. It codes for CASSVGWDRLNTGELFF.

The chain is built from TRBV12-3 or TRBV12-4 and TRBJ1-5; the match to TRBD1 covers 11 bases. The trim removed 4 bases at V and 3 bases at J, leaving 5 bases unmatched. The CDR3 sequence is 16 residues long. The CDR3 bases are TGTGCCAGCAGTTCCGGGACAGGGGGACCCAATCAGCCCCAGCATTTT. Protein product: CASSSGTGGPNQPQHF.

This clonotype appeared many times. The J gene is TRBJ2-3, the V gene TRBV12-3 or TRBV12-4; 7 bases agree with TRBD1. Trimming cost V 6 bases and J 9 bases; bases outside gene matches: 6. This CDR3 contains 12 residues. CDR3 sequence reads: CASRLQGSTQYF. In DNA, the CDR3 is TGTGCCAGCAGACTACAGGGGTCAACGCAGTATTTT.

This clonotype qualifies as medium-sized. The rearrangement joins TRBV10-3 to TRBJ1-3; 7 nucleotides match TRBD1. CDR1 is ENHRY, CDR2 SYGVKD, per germline. The CDR3 sequence is 12 residues long. V lost 6 bases to trimming and J lost 6 bases; unmatched junction nucleotides: 2. The CDR3, as DNA: TGTGCCATCAGACAGGGGCAAAACACCATATATTTT. Translated: CAIRQGQNTIYF.

This clonotype was seen repeatedly, ten times or more. The chain is built from TRBV24-1 and TRBJ2-7; D possibly corresponds to TRBD2 (5 bases). This CDR3 has 13 amino acids. The germline gives CDR1 KGHDR, CDR2 SFDVKD. Trimming removed 4 bases at V and 7 bases at J, with 13 bases between. CDR3 DNA sequence: TGTGCCACCAGTGACATGCGCGCGGGTGAGCAGTACTTC. It specifies CATSDMRAGEQYF.

This clonotype was seen at least ten times. The rearrangement uses TRBV6-6 and TRBJ2-5; 13 positions agree with TRBD2. Unmatched junction bases numbered 11, after V lost 4 bases and J lost 3 bases. Germline V gene sequence: CDR1 MNHNY, CDR2 SVGAGI (reference sequence). CDR3 length: 18 residues. The CDR3 is CASSLGLAGRAGEETQYF. CDR3 nucleotides: TGTGCCAGCAGTTTGGGACTAGCGGGAAGAGCGGGGGAAGAGACCCAGTACTTC.

There are many counts of this clonotype. The chain uses TRBV7-4 and TRBJ2-5, with 8 bases aligning to TRBD1. In germline, CDR1 is SGHVT, CDR2 SQSDAQ. After removal of 1 base from V and 5 bases from J, the junction contained 15 bases not matched to a gene. The CDR3 is 18 amino acids. The CDR3: CASSLGPGGGQGLETQYF. CDR3 DNA sequence: TGTGCCAGCAGCTTAGGACCCGGGGGAGGACAGGGACTGGAGACCCAGTACTTC.